The 20 T cell receptor beta chains presented below share a single source sample, sequenced in a study of patients and donors after allogeneic stem cell transplantation. One entry per CDR3 protein results from TCRdb running MiXCR on the RT-PCR reads. Of about 200,000 distinct CDR3 sequences listed, roughly 38% are singletons. Sequenced input: blood, either unsorted or a sorted T cell fraction (not recorded which). These receptors originate from a human donor who was either an allogeneic HSCT recipient or a stem cell or donor lymphocyte infusion donor (not recorded which). It is not recorded whose cells these are; they may come from a transplant donor.

This chain connects TRBV28 to TRBJ1-2, with 12 bases lining up with TRBD1. The trim removed 7 bases at V and 8 bases at J, leaving 8 bases unmatched. The CDR3 runs to 14 residues. Germline V gene lookup returns CDR1 MDHEN and CDR2 SYDVKM. The CDR3 bases are TGTGCCAGCACTGTGGGACAGGGGGCGCGAGGCTACACCTTC. This translates into CASTVGQGARGYTF.

CDR3: CASSTGPGKAEAFF. Written as DNA, the CDR3 is TGTGCCAGCAGCACAGGGCCCGGTAAGGCTGAAGCTTTCTTT. The rearrangement joins TRBV9 to TRBJ1-1; TRBD1 might be the D (6 bases). The CDR3 is 14 amino acids. The V end was cut by 4 bases, the J end by 6 bases, with 16 bases between. Germline loops: CDR1 SGDLS, CDR2 YYNGEE.

In the case of this clonotype: This sequence may be a read error, since a much larger clone differs from it by one base. The rearrangement uses TRBV12-3 or TRBV12-4 and TRBJ1-5, with 8 bases matching TRBD1. This CDR3 spans 14 amino acids. V was clipped by 6 bases and J by 3 bases; unmatched bases: 4. CDR3 region: CASSRTGNNQPQHF. CDR3 nucleotides: TGTGCCAGCAGCCGGACAGGGAACAATCAGCCCCAGCATTTT.

CDR3 amino acids: CASSPRDNIQETQYF. CDR3 nucleotide sequence: TGTGCCAGCAGCCCCCGGGACAACATACAAGAGACCCAGTACTTC. The chain employs TRBV7-9 and TRBJ2-5; tentatively, D is TRBD1 (6 bases). V was pared by 5 bases and J by 2 bases, with 15 bases between. The CDR3 covers 15 residues. Germline V lookup: CDR1 SEHNR, CDR2 FQNEAQ (reference sequence).

Only a few counts were recorded for this clonotype. The chain combines TRBV12-3 or TRBV12-4 with TRBJ1-3, with D tentatively TRBD1 (6 bases). The CDR3 length is 17 residues. Trimming cost V 3 bases and J 0 bases, with 15 bases left between them. The chain's CDR3 is CASSFPSDRFSGNTIYF. In DNA form, the CDR3 reads TGTGCCAGCAGTTTCCCCTCGGACAGATTCTCTGGAAACACCATATATTTT.

The J gene is TRBJ2-2, the V gene TRBV2; perhaps TRBD2 as D (6 bases). This CDR3 contains 12 residues. V lost 4 bases and J 6 bases, leaving 6 bases between the germline ends. Per germline, CDR1 SNHLY and CDR2 FYNNEI. The CDR3 is CASSGEAGELFF. In DNA form, the CDR3 reads TGTGCCAGCAGTGGGGAGGCCGGGGAGCTGTTTTTT.

The V and J genes are TRBV6-5 and TRBJ1-2, with 7 bases matching TRBD1. V lost 6 bases to trimming and J lost 0 bases; unmatched junction nucleotides: 7. The V gene's germline CDR1 is MNHEY and CDR2 SVGAGI. There are 15 residues in the CDR3. The CDR3 protein is CASRLWTGANYGYTF. The CDR3, as DNA: TGTGCCAGCAGACTTTGGACAGGTGCTAACTATGGCTACACCTTC.

This clonotype was seen only a few times. V usage is TRBV12-1 and J usage is TRBJ1-1. TRBV12-1 is noted as a pseudogene. This CDR3 has 14 residues. CDR3 DNA: TGTGCCAGCAGTGCGGGCAGACTGAACACTGAAGCTTTCTTT. It codes for CASSAGRLNTEAFF.

This clonotype was seen only once. The J gene is TRBJ2-3, the V gene TRBV5-1; 9 bases are a match to TRBD2. The trim removed 0 bases at V and 2 bases at J, leaving 4 bases unmatched. The CDR3 is 16 residues long. Germline V CDR1 and CDR2: SGHRS, YFSETQ. The CDR3, as DNA: TGCGCCAGCAGCTTGGCGCTAGCGGGGATCACAGATACGCAGTATTTT. It yields the protein CASSLALAGITDTQYF.

This chain joins TRBV11-3 and TRBJ2-5, with no clear D. This CDR3 is built from 15 residues. Germline V gene sequence: CDR1 SGHNT, CDR2 YENEEA. Trimming left V 6 bases short and J 1 base short, with 15 bases between. CDR3: CASRNSYFRQETQYF. As DNA, the CDR3 is TGTGCCAGCAGGAACAGTTACTTCCGCCAAGAGACCCAGTACTTC.

The gene calls are TRBV7-2 and TRBJ1-1; no clear D gene. Per the germline V gene, CDR1 is SGHTA and CDR2 is FQGNSA. CDR3 size: 15 residues. V lost 2 bases and J 2 bases, leaving 12 bases between the germline ends. Written as DNA, the CDR3 is TGTGCCAGCAGCTTAATGTCTGGGCCCAACACTGAAGCTTTCTTT. Its translation: CASSLMSGPNTEAFF.

The chain joins TRBV9 to TRBJ1-1; D ambiguous. This CDR3 region has 15 residues. Per germline, CDR1 SGDLS and CDR2 YYNGEE. V was shortened by 3 bases and J by 2 bases, with 14 bases between the two germline ends. CDR3 amino acids: CASSGAPGGNTEAFF. The CDR3 DNA sequence: TGTGCCAGCAGCGGAGCCCCGGGAGGTAACACTGAAGCTTTCTTT.

The V call is TRBV5-8, the J call TRBJ2-1; TRBD2 aligns across 10 bases. CDR3 length: 16 residues. The V segment lost 2 bases and the J segment 4 bases; nucleotides outside the gene matches: 6. Germline V gives CDR1 SGHTS, CDR2 YDEGEE. In DNA, the CDR3 is TGTGCCAGCAGCTTAGTTAGCGGGGGGTGGTACAATGAGCAGTTCTTC. It codes for CASSLVSGGWYNEQFF.

The chain carries TRBV3-1 and TRBJ2-5; D is undetermined. Germline lookup yields CDR1 LGHDT and CDR2 YNNKEL (reference sequence). V lost 4 bases and J lost 1, with 7 bases in between. CDR3 length equals 13 residues. In DNA form, the CDR3 reads TGTGCCAGCAGCCGCCGCGGCCAAGAGACCCAGTACTTC. It translates to CASSRRGQETQYF.

The chain combines TRBV10-3 with TRBJ1-2; 12 nucleotides align to TRBD1. The CDR3 contains 14 residues. Germline CDR1 reads ENHRY; CDR2 reads SYGVKD. Germline trimming cut 3 bases from V and 7 bases from J; bases unmatched to any gene: 3. CDR3 loop: CAISEGTGGLGYTF. DNA of the CDR3: TGTGCCATCAGTGAAGGGACAGGGGGCCTTGGCTACACCTTC.

The CDR3 here is CASSYQGFHEQFF. The CDR3 DNA is TGTGCCAGCAGTTACCAAGGGTTCCATGAGCAGTTCTTC. The rearrangement uses TRBV6-5 and TRBJ2-1, with unresolved D. The germline V gene has CDR1 MNHEY and CDR2 SVGAGI. The CDR3 totals 13 residues. Trimming took off 2 bases at V and 8 bases at J, with 10 bases between the two ends.

This clonotype showed up just once. The chain is built from TRBV7-9 and TRBJ2-7; D might be TRBD1 (6 bases). This CDR3 region has 14 residues. Trimming pared 5 bases from V and 1 base from J, leaving 12 bases between. The germline V gene encodes CDR1 SEHNR and CDR2 FQNEAQ (reference sequence). This CDR3 is CASSPRGQSYEQYF. The CDR3 DNA reads TGTGCCAGCAGCCCCAGAGGACAGTCCTACGAGCAGTACTTC.

J is TRBJ1-3 and V is TRBV7-2; 7 bases are a match to TRBD1. The length of the CDR3 is 15 residues. V lost 4 bases and J lost 4; bases outside the gene matches: 7. The germline V gene encodes CDR1 SGHTA and CDR2 FQGNSA. The DNA of the CDR3 is TGTGCCAGCAGCTCCGTGACAGGGTTAGGAAACACCATATATTTT. Residues: CASSSVTGLGNTIYF.

This clonotype came up a few times. The rearrangement uses TRBV7-2 and TRBJ1-5; TRBD1 aligns across 7 bases. Germline CDR1 SGHTA, CDR2 FQGNSA. The CDR3 sequence is 16 residues long. The junction had 7 bases not matched to a gene; V was cut back by 2 bases and J by 3 bases. CDR3 region: CASSLRQGWDNQPQHF. CDR3 DNA: TGTGCCAGCAGCTTAAGACAGGGTTGGGACAATCAGCCCCAGCATTTT.

The chain couples TRBV7-2 to TRBJ1-3; D is undetermined. The CDR3 runs 15 residues. V dropped 2 bases and J dropped 4 bases, with 12 bases sitting between them. In germline, CDR1 is SGHTA, CDR2 FQGNSA. DNA for the CDR3: TGTGCCAGCAGCTTAAGCCCGGTATTGGGAAACACCATATATTTT. Translating it yields CASSLSPVLGNTIYF.